The 24 T cell receptor beta chains below come from one sample, sequenced in a study of T cells in severe cutaneous drug reactions. The patients sequenced had a carbamazepine-induced Stevens-Johnson syndrome or toxic epidermal necrolysis reaction. The iRepertoire multiplex PCR system with TCR subtype-specific primers built both bulk and single-cell libraries. From the multiplex PCR reads, TCRdb lists one entry per CDR3 protein and no DNA. In total, the table holds roughly 7,000 distinct CDR3 sequences. The sequenced sample was cells from a skin blister. The source is a human donor with toxic epidermal necrolysis, a severe cutaneous drug reaction.

The chain combines TRBV20-1 with TRBJ2-3; without DNA, the TCRdb call of TRBD2 cannot be checked. This CDR3 has 16 residues. Germline CDR1 reads DFQATT; CDR2 reads SNEGSKA (reference sequence). The CDR3 here is CSADPATSGSTDTQYF.

V is TRBV20-1 and J is TRBJ2-7; TCRdb proposes TRBD1, but this gene call is untestable without DNA. There are 14 residues in the CDR3. Germline lookup yields CDR1 DFQATT and CDR2 SNEGSKA (reference sequence). The CDR3 loop is CSAIPGTEAYEQYF.

The genes are TRBV20-1 and TRBJ1-2; there is no DNA to check the TCRdb D call of TRBD1. Germline V CDR1 and CDR2: DFQATT, SNEGSKA (reference sequence). The CDR3 covers 14 residues. CDR3 protein: CSAQPQGMDYGYTF.

This clonotype shows up as medium-sized by frequency. The J gene is TRBJ2-2, the V gene TRBV29-1; the D gene TCRdb calls, TRBD2, cannot be checked with no DNA. The CDR3 loop spans 11 amino acids. CDR1 and CDR2 (germline): SQVTM, ANQGSEA. CDR3 region: CSALGGGELFF.

This chain links TRBV7-8 with TRBJ2-7. The CDR3 is 18 residues long. Germline lookup yields CDR1 SGHVS and CDR2 FQNEAQ. The CDR3 loop is CASSLLPTRTYLSYEQYF.

The rearrangement links TRBV28 to TRBJ1-2. The germline V gene has CDR1 MDHEN and CDR2 SYDVKM. The CDR3 contains 12 residues. The CDR3 loop is CASGRDLYGYTF.

V and J are TRBV30 and TRBJ1-2; TCRdb returns TRBD1, unconfirmable since there is no DNA. Germline CDR1 reads GTSNPN; CDR2 reads SVGIG (reference sequence). The CDR3 extends over 14 amino acids. The CDR3 protein is CAWIGAGNNYGYTF. Filled out from reference TRBV30 and TRBJ1-2, the complete variable domain reads SQTIHQWPATLVQPVGSPLSLECTVEGTSNPNLYWYRQAAGRGLQLLFYSVGIGQISSEVPQNLSASRPQDRQFILSSKKLLLSDSGFYLCAWIGAGNNYGYTFGSGTRLTVV.

The chain combines TRBV30 with TRBJ1-2; with no DNA, the TCRdb D assignment of TRBD1 cannot be verified. Germline V gives CDR1 GTSNPN, CDR2 SVGIG (reference sequence). The CDR3 is 13 amino acids. CDR3 sequence reads: CAWIGGAAEGYTF.

The chain joins TRBV20-1 to TRBJ2-7; TCRdb proposes TRBD2, but this gene call is untestable without DNA. Per germline, CDR1 DFQATT and CDR2 SNEGSKA (reference sequence). The CDR3 has 12 amino acids. CDR3 loop: CSARRVAYEQYF.

The rearrangement joins TRBV30 to TRBJ2-2; the D call from TCRdb, TRBD1, cannot be confirmed without DNA. In germline, CDR1 is GTSNPN, CDR2 SVGIG (reference sequence). The CDR3 contains 12 residues. The CDR3 loop reads CAWRQDTGELFF.

This chain joins TRBV12-3 or TRBV12-4 and TRBJ1-6; TCRdb returns TRBD1, unconfirmable since there is no DNA. The CDR3 is 13 amino acids. This CDR3 is CASAPGPNSPLHF.

The rearrangement joins TRBV2 to TRBJ2-7; TCRdb proposes TRBD1, but this gene call is untestable without DNA. Looked up from germline, CDR1 is SNHLY and CDR2 is FYNNEI. The CDR3 runs 16 residues. The chain's CDR3 is CASSESGGTVPYEQYF.

The V gene is TRBV28, the J gene TRBJ1-5. Germline CDR1 and CDR2: MDHEN and SYDVKM. The CDR3 extends over 13 amino acids. CDR3 loop: CASSLAVNQPQHF.

The CDR3 region is CASSLWASGPNEQFF. This chain connects TRBV5-1 to TRBJ2-1; TCRdb gives TRBD2 as the D gene, but with no DNA this cannot be confirmed. The CDR3 extends over 15 amino acids. From germline, CDR1 is SGHRS and CDR2 YFSETQ.

J is TRBJ2-5 and V is TRBV6-5. The CDR3 extends over 14 amino acids. The V gene's germline CDR1 is MNHEY and CDR2 SVGAGI. CDR3: CASSLGATEETQYF.

This sequence joins TRBV27 and TRBJ2-7. The CDR3 covers 13 residues. Per the germline V gene, CDR1 is MNHEY and CDR2 is SMNVEV (reference sequence). Here the CDR3 reads CASSPRGSYEQYF.

The chain recombines TRBV12-3 or TRBV12-4 with TRBJ2-2; TCRdb lists TRBD1, though no DNA is available to test this call. This CDR3 has 14 amino acids. CDR3 loop: CASSGQGGTGELFF.

The chain has TRBV5-1 and TRBJ2-1; as DNA is missing, the TRBD2 call by TCRdb cannot be tested. This CDR3 is 17 amino acids long. Germline CDR1 and CDR2: SGHRS and YFSETQ. The chain's CDR3 is CASSLFPRGPLRNEQFF. Combining the CDR3 with reference TRBV5-1 and TRBJ2-1 gives the whole variable domain KAGVTQTPRYLIKTRGQQVTLSCSPISGHRSVSWYQQTPGQGLQFLFEYFSETQRNKGNFPGRFSGRQFSNSRSEMNVSTLELGDSALYLCASSLFPRGPLRNEQFFGPGTRLTVL.

V usage is TRBV7-6 and J usage is TRBJ2-1; the TCRdb call, TRBD2, lacks DNA for checking. The CDR3 runs to 15 residues. Germline CDR1 and CDR2: SGHVS and FNYEAQ. CDR3 sequence: CASSIGLADYNEQFF.

The CDR3 protein is CASSVYREDEQYF. This chain links TRBV11-3 with TRBJ2-7; lacking DNA, the TRBD1 call made by TCRdb goes unchecked. Germline assignment: CDR1 SGHNT and CDR2 YENEEA. CDR3 size: 13 residues.

The chain has TRBV20-1 and TRBJ1-1; the TCRdb call, TRBD1, lacks DNA for checking. Germline assignment: CDR1 DFQATT and CDR2 SNEGSKA (reference sequence). This CDR3 is 15 amino acids long. CDR3 sequence reads: CSGLGPKRGNTEAFF.

The CDR3 sequence is CSAPDGPEAFF. The J gene is TRBJ1-1, the V gene TRBV20-1. Germline V gene data show CDR1 as DFQATT and CDR2 as SNEGSKA (reference sequence). The CDR3 contains 11 residues.

This chain uses TRBV29-1 with TRBJ2-2. Germline V CDR1 and CDR2: SQVTM, ANQGSEA. This CDR3 contains 13 residues. CDR3 region: CSVEEGNTGELFF.

This sequence joins TRBV6-1 and TRBJ1-5; TCRdb selects TRBD1, and the lack of DNA leaves this call unchecked. The CDR3 length is 13 residues. Germline V gene data show CDR1 as MNHNS and CDR2 as SASEGT. This CDR3 reads CASSQGYDQPQHF.